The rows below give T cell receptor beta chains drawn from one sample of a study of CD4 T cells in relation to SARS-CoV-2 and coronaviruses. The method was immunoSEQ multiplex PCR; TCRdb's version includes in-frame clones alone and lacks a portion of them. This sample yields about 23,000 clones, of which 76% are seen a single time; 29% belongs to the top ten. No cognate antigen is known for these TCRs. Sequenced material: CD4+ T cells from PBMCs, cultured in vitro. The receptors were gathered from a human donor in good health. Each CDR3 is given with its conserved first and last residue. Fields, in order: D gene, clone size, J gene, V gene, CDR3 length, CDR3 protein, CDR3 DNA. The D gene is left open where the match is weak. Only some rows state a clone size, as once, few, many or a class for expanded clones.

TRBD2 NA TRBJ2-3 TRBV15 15 CATSRDLAGADTQYF TGTGCCACCAGCAGAGATCTAGCGGGAGCAGATACGCAGTATTTT
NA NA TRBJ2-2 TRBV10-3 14 CAISDYADTGELFF TGTGCCATCAGTGACTACGCCGACACCGGGGAGCTGTTTTTT
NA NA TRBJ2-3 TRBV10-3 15 CAISKTASGTDTQYF TGTGCCATCAGTAAGACTGCCTCGGGCACAGATACGCAGTATTTT
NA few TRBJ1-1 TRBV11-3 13 CASSLEGGTEAFF TGTGCCAGCAGCTTAGAGGGTGGGACTGAAGCTTTCTTT
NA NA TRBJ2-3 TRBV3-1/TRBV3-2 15 CASSQETGAGDTQYF TGTGCCAGCAGCCAAGAGACGGGAGCCGGAGATACGCAGTATTTT
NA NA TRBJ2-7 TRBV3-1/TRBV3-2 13 CASSHPGMGEQYF TGTGCCAGCAGCCACCCAGGGATGGGCGAGCAGTACTTC
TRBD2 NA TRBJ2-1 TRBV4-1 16 CASSQTSGTSIDEQFF TGCGCCAGCAGCCAAACCAGCGGGACTAGTATCGATGAGCAGTTCTTC
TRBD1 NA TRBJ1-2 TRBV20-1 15 CSASPGTGLGRGYTF TGCAGTGCTAGTCCCGGGACAGGGTTGGGCAGGGGCTACACCTTC
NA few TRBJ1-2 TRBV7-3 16 CASSLGGQTAPGGYTF TGTGCCAGCAGCTTAGGCGGACAGACAGCTCCGGGGGGCTACACCTTC
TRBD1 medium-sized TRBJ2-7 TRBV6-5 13 CASIKDRGYEQYF TGTGCCAGCATAAAAGACAGGGGTTACGAGCAGTACTTC
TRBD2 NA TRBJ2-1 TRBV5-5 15 CASSLSTSGNNEQFF TGTGCCAGCAGCTTGTCGACTAGCGGGAACAATGAGCAGTTCTTC
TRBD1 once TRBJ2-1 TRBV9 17 CASSVLSGTASYNEQFF TGTGCCAGCAGCGTCCTCTCCGGGACAGCCTCCTACAATGAGCAGTTCTTC
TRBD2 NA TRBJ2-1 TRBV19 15 CASSIVLAGVYEQFF TGTGCCAGTAGTATCGTTCTAGCGGGAGTTTATGAGCAGTTCTTC
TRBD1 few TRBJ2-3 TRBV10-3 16 CAIRDRDRGQQDTQYF TGTGCCATCAGAGACCGGGACAGGGGGCAACAAGATACGCAGTATTTT
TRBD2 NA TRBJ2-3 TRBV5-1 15 CASSGTSGGEDTQYF TGCGCCAGCAGCGGGACTAGCGGGGGGGAGGATACGCAGTATTTT
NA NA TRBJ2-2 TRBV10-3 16 CAIRPNNQGQTGELFF TGTGCCATCAGGCCGAACAACCAGGGTCAGACCGGGGAGCTGTTTTTT
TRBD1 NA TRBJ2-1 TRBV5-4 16 CASSYTQGASYNEQFF TGTGCCAGCAGCTACACACAGGGGGCTTCCTACAATGAGCAGTTCTTC